The clone carrying this T cell receptor (beta chain) was seen a handful of times. Its antigen is not known. The record originates from a study of early T cells in non-severe SARS-CoV-2 infection. Study details: Chains were unpaired, as sequencing was done on bulk RNA from unsorted whole blood.

Attachment of unique molecular identifiers to individual cDNA molecules was performed. TCRdb used MiXCR to reprocess the 5' RACE reads, holding one entry per CDR3 protein. The sample includes 60,000 to 75,000 distinct CDR3 sequences, roughly 12% of them seen just once. Study findings and constraints: VDJdb-based matching was biased toward anti-spike CD8 responses and missed private and CD4 specificities.

Trimming left V 0 bases short and J 0 bases short, with 8 bases between. The CDR3 runs 15 residues. The V gene's germline CDR1 is SGHVS and CDR2 FQNEAQ. V and J are TRBV7-8 and TRBJ2-5; TRBD1 is a possible D gene (5 bases). The source is an adult who was a healthcare worker with PCR-confirmed SARS-CoV-2 infection or an uninfected control (not recorded which). The sample taken for sequencing was whole blood. This chain's CDR3 is CASSLAVTDQETQYF. The CDR3 DNA sequence: TGTGCCAGCAGCTTAGCGGTGACAGACCAAGAGACCCAGTACTTC.